One and the same sample provided the 13 T cell receptor beta chains below, sequenced in a study of blood T cell repertoires in COVID-19. Assay: immunoSEQ multiplex PCR; the TCRdb copy retains only in-frame clones and omits some. Of approximately 200,000 clones in the sample, around 85% were seen once. The specimen was peripheral blood. Receptors originate from a human donor with active or convalescent COVID-19. The donor label of this sample is uncertain.

This chain connects TRBV12-3 or TRBV12-4 to TRBJ2-7, with D uncertain. The CDR3 totals 12 residues. Between the trimmed V and J ends, which lost 3 bases and 3 bases, there was a span of 6 bases. The CDR3 DNA follows: TGTGCCAGCAGTTTGGTGAGCTACGAGCAGTACTTC. Its protein product is CASSLVSYEQYF.

The chain combines TRBV28 with TRBJ1-1, with D maybe TRBD1 (6 bases). Germline assignment: CDR1 MDHEN and CDR2 SYDVKM. The CDR3 extends over 13 amino acids. V lost 6 bases and J 2 bases, leaving 10 bases between the germline ends. CDR3 sequence: CASSLGGNTEAFF. The CDR3 nucleotides are TGTGCCAGCAGCCTAGGGGGAAACACTGAAGCTTTCTTT.

The V gene is TRBV29-1, the J gene TRBJ2-7; D might be TRBD1 (6 bases). The V gene lost 6 bases and the J gene lost 2 bases, with 11 bases spanning the gap. The CDR3 runs to 12 residues. CDR1 is SQVTM and CDR2 is ANQGSEA in the germline V gene. This CDR3 is CSVDGQTYEQYF. CDR3 nucleotides: TGCAGCGTAGACGGACAGACCTACGAGCAGTACTTC.

The CDR3: CASSLQGPNEKLFF. The CDR3 DNA reads as TGTGCCAGCAGTCTACAGGGACCCAATGAAAAACTGTTTTTT. This chain connects TRBV2 to TRBJ1-4; TRBD1 is a possible D gene (6 bases). There are 14 residues in the CDR3. Germline V CDR1 and CDR2: SNHLY, FYNNEI. The germline V and J ends were trimmed by 5 bases and 5 bases, with 12 bases remaining between them.

V usage is TRBV6-5 and J usage is TRBJ2-3, with 10 bases lining up with TRBD1. The CDR3 covers 16 residues. The germline V gene has CDR1 MNHEY and CDR2 SVGAGI. V gave up 1 base and J gave up 1 base; unmatched junction bases: 2. The CDR3 loop is CASSYWDRGRTDTQYF. As DNA, the CDR3 is TGTGCCAGCAGTTACTGGGACAGGGGACGCACAGATACGCAGTATTTT.

The chain couples TRBV2 to TRBJ2-7; a possible D gene is TRBD1 (5 bases). This CDR3 comprises 12 residues. The V end lost 7 bases, the J end lost 1 base, and 8 bases lay between the germline ends. Germline V gene data show CDR1 as SNHLY and CDR2 as FYNNEI. CDR3: CASTTESYEQYF. DNA for the CDR3: TGTGCCAGCACGACAGAATCCTACGAGCAGTACTTC.

The chain uses TRBV6-6 and TRBJ2-5; D is possibly TRBD2 (5 bases). The CDR3 loop spans 15 amino acids. V was shortened by 5 bases and J by 3 bases, with 16 bases between the two germline ends. The V gene's germline CDR1 is MNHNY and CDR2 SVGAGI (reference sequence). The DNA for the CDR3 is TGTGCCAGCAGTACGGAGCTAGCTAGGGAAGAGACCCAGTACTTC. Amino acids: CASSTELAREETQYF.

This chain connects TRBV3-1 (or the pseudogene TRBV3-2) to TRBJ2-7; D is unresolved. With 4 bases removed from V and 5 bases from J, the gap between germline ends came to 12 bases. CDR1 and CDR2 (germline): LGHDT, YNNKEL (reference sequence). This CDR3 has 13 residues. CDR3 sequence reads: CASSPSDRDEQYF. The DNA for the CDR3 is TGTGCCAGCAGCCCATCCGACCGGGACGAGCAGTACTTC.

This clone was seen once. This chain links TRBV10-3 with TRBJ2-7; D may be TRBD1 (5 bases). V lost 2 bases and J lost 4, with 6 bases in between. The CDR3 spans 12 residues. Per the germline V gene, CDR1 is ENHRY and CDR2 is SYGVKD. The CDR3 DNA sequence: TGTGCCATCAGTGAGACAGGTTACGAGCAGTACTTC. Its protein is CAISETGYEQYF.

The chain has TRBV6-5 and TRBJ1-5; D not certain. This CDR3 has 13 amino acids. V was cut by 10 bases and J by 0 bases, with 10 bases left in between. Germline V gene data show CDR1 as MNHEY and CDR2 as SVGAGI. The CDR3, as DNA: TGTGCCACAGTGGTGTATAGCAATCAGCCCCAGCATTTT. It specifies CATVVYSNQPQHF.

The chain is built from TRBV6-5 and TRBJ2-2; 7 bases are a match to TRBD2. With V trimmed by 1 base and J by 4 bases, 6 bases remained unmatched. Germline CDR1 reads MNHEY; CDR2 reads SVGAGI. This CDR3 has 16 residues. The CDR3 spells CASSYFVREGTGELFF. The CDR3 DNA sequence: TGTGCCAGCAGTTACTTCGTTAGGGAGGGCACCGGGGAGCTGTTTTTT.

The chain combines TRBV7-9 with TRBJ2-3, with 12 bases lining up with TRBD2. Germline trimming cut 4 bases from V and 0 bases from J; bases unmatched to any gene: 11. The CDR3 consists of 19 residues. Germline values: CDR1 SEHNR, CDR2 FQNEAQ (reference sequence). The CDR3 sequence: CASSYPAQTSGGSTDTQYF. The CDR3 DNA sequence: TGTGCCAGCAGCTATCCTGCCCAGACTAGCGGGGGCAGCACAGATACGCAGTATTTT.

V usage is TRBV18 and J usage is TRBJ2-1; tentative D call: TRBD2 (5 bases). The CDR3 has 12 amino acids. Germline assignment: CDR1 KGHSH and CDR2 LQKENI. Trimming shortened V by 3 bases and J by 9 bases, and 9 bases separated the two germline ends. The CDR3 region has the DNA TGTGCCAGCTCACCTAGCCGGGGTGAGCAGTTCTTC. Its protein is CASSPSRGEQFF.